Following are 32 T cell receptor beta chains from one sample sequenced in a study of shared clonotypes between healthy human individuals. The data were produced by immunoSEQ multiplex PCR, yet TCRdb's version contains in-frame clones alone and is incomplete. In the table there are 950,000 to 1,300,000 clones, about 70% of which are singletons. Sequenced input: memory CD4+ T cells sorted from blood. Subset of the sample: CD45RA-negative fraction. Source of these receptors: a man younger than 35 in good health.

The chain has TRBV28 and TRBJ1-1; weak D call: TRBD1 (5 bases). Per germline, CDR1 MDHEN and CDR2 SYDVKM. The CDR3 is made up of 17 amino acids. V gave up 4 bases and J gave up 4 bases, with 22 bases separating them. The CDR3 DNA reads as TGTGCCAGCAGTTCAGCTTATTTCAGGGAAGGTCGCACTGAAGCTTTCTTT. This gives the protein CASSSAYFREGRTEAFF.

A remark on this clone: With only one base between it and a far larger clone, this is likely a read error. This chain links TRBV30 with TRBJ2-1, with a possible D match to TRBD1 (5 bases). Germline CDR1 and CDR2: GTSNPN and SVGIG (reference sequence). This CDR3 spans 14 amino acids. The CDR3 loop reads CAWSRWGSYSEQFF. CDR3 DNA sequence: TGTGCCTGGTCTCGTTGGGGCTCCTACAGTGAGCAGTTCTTC.

This chain joins TRBV6-6 and TRBJ1-2; 9 nucleotides line up with TRBD1. This CDR3 spans 15 amino acids. Germline values: CDR1 MNHNY, CDR2 SVGAGI (reference sequence). After removal of 6 bases from V and 5 bases from J, the junction contained 10 bases not matched to a gene. The CDR3 region is CASRLEGDRVYGYTF. DNA for the CDR3: TGTGCCAGCAGGCTCGAGGGGGACAGGGTTTATGGCTACACCTTC.

The chain employs TRBV6-1 and TRBJ1-2, with D maybe TRBD1 (5 bases). The CDR3 spans 13 residues. V lost 3 bases, J lost 8 bases, and 13 bases lay in between. The germline V gene encodes CDR1 MNHNS and CDR2 SASEGT. CDR3 nucleotides: TGTGCCAGCAGTGATATAGGGCGGGGCGGCTACACCTTC. It codes for CASSDIGRGGYTF.

The V call is TRBV9, the J call TRBJ2-6; unclear D gene. Trimming stripped 3 bases from V and 1 base from J, with 14 bases between. The CDR3 covers 17 residues. Germline V lookup: CDR1 SGDLS, CDR2 YYNGEE. The CDR3 protein is CASSAYTRKSGANVLTF. The CDR3 DNA reads TGTGCCAGCAGCGCCTACACTCGTAAGTCTGGGGCCAACGTCCTGACTTTC.

The chain couples TRBV27 to TRBJ2-2, with 7 nucleotides matching TRBD2. The length of the CDR3 is 16 residues. V shed 5 bases, J shed 5 bases, and the junction held 11 bases outside the gene matches. CDR1 and CDR2 (germline): MNHEY, SMNVEV (reference sequence). The CDR3 DNA reads TGTGCCAGCAGTAAGCGGGGCCCCACGGGGACCGGGGAGCTGTTTTTT. Amino acid sequence: CASSKRGPTGTGELFF.

The CDR3, as DNA: TGTGCCAGCCAACAGGGTCTTTACACTGAAGCTTTCTTT. It translates to CASQQGLYTEAFF. V and J are TRBV7-3 and TRBJ1-1; a weak D match, TRBD1 (6 bases). This CDR3 comprises 13 residues. V dropped 8 bases and J dropped 3 bases, with 13 bases sitting between them. From germline, CDR1 is SGHTA and CDR2 FQGTGA. The full variable domain, rest sourced from reference TRBV7-3 and TRBJ1-1, is GAGVSQTPSNKVTEKGKYVELRCDPISGHTALYWYRQSLGQGPEFLIYFQGTGAADDSGLPNDRFFAVRPEGSVSTLKIQRTERGDSAVYLCASQQGLYTEAFFGQGTRLTVV.

The chain employs TRBV6-6 and TRBJ1-5; possible D gene TRBD1, 6 bases. V shed 6 bases and J shed 1 base, with 10 bases lying between them. Germline-derived CDR1 and CDR2 are MNHNY and SVGAGI (reference sequence). The CDR3 extends over 14 amino acids. The CDR3 region is CASSIGQSNQPQHF. CDR3 bases: TGTGCCAGCAGCATCGGACAGAGCAATCAGCCCCAGCATTTT.

This clone occurred once. The V and J genes are TRBV7-2 and TRBJ1-5; 8 bases match TRBD1. Per germline, CDR1 SGHTA and CDR2 FQGNSA. The CDR3 totals 14 residues. V trimming: 5 bases; J trimming: 2 bases; junction bases outside the gene matches: 2. CDR3 sequence (DNA): TGTGCCAGCAGCCGGACAGGGCGCAATCAGCCCCAGCATTTT. Translating it yields CASSRTGRNQPQHF. The full variable domain, rest sourced from reference TRBV7-2 and TRBJ1-5, is GAGVSQSPSNKVTEKGKDVELRCDPISGHTALYWYRQSLGQGLEFLIYFQGNSAPDKSGLPSDRFSAERTGGSVSTLTIQRTQQEDSAVYLCASSRTGRNQPQHFGDGTRLSIL.

The V and J genes are TRBV29-1 and TRBJ2-1; maybe TRBD1 (5 bases). The CDR3 is made up of 15 amino acids. CDR1 is SQVTM and CDR2 is ANQGSEA in the germline V gene. V was cut by 4 bases and J by 4 bases, with 17 bases left in between. The CDR3 reads CSVGIGARFYNEQFF. CDR3 DNA sequence: TGCAGCGTTGGAATAGGGGCCCGCTTTTACAATGAGCAGTTCTTC.

This clone came up a few times. The rearrangement joins TRBV28 to TRBJ2-7; D gene unclear. This CDR3 has 16 residues. The germline CDR1 and CDR2 sequences are MDHEN and SYDVKM. The ends were cut back, 4 bases at V and 2 bases at J, with 18 bases in the middle. CDR3 in amino acids: CASSYPIPSATYEQYF. The CDR3 nucleotides are TGTGCCAGCAGTTACCCAATCCCCTCAGCGACCTACGAGCAGTACTTC.

CDR3 nucleotide sequence: TGTGCCAGCAGTTACGACAGCAACTATGGCTACACCTTC. Amino acid sequence: CASSYDSNYGYTF. This rearrangement joins TRBV6-6 to TRBJ1-2, with D perhaps TRBD1 (5 bases). The CDR3 loop spans 13 amino acids. Germline loops: CDR1 MNHNY, CDR2 SVGAGI (reference sequence). V was cut by 2 bases and J by 2 bases, with 6 bases left in between.

On this clone: An end of the junction does not agree with germline; a read error may underlie this. The sample has other DNA sequences that encode this CDR3 too. The chain employs TRBV18 and TRBJ2-3, with 8 bases fitting TRBD1. The germline CDR1 and CDR2 sequences are KGHSH and LQKENI. This CDR3 region has 14 residues. The CDR3: CASSPTGGSDTQYF. The CDR3 DNA reads TGTGCCAGCTCTCCTACAGGGGGTTCAGACACGCAGTATTTT.

The J gene is TRBJ1-4, the V gene TRBV30; a possible D gene is TRBD1 (6 bases). The V end was cut by 3 bases, the J end by 7 bases, with 12 bases between. The CDR3 spans 13 residues. Germline values: CDR1 GTSNPN, CDR2 SVGIG (reference sequence). The CDR3 nucleotides are TGTGCCTGGAGACAGGGTTCTCGTGAAAAACTGTTTTTT. It specifies CAWRQGSREKLFF.

The chain employs TRBV10-3 and TRBJ2-2; tentatively, D is TRBD2 (7 bases). The CDR3 is made up of 14 amino acids. CDR1 and CDR2 (germline): ENHRY, SYGVKD. V was cut by 10 bases and J by 2 bases, with 14 bases left in between. The CDR3 bases are TGTGCCACGCGGGGGCGGGACAACACCGGGGAGCTGTTTTTT. Its protein is CATRGRDNTGELFF.

The V call is TRBV28, the J call TRBJ2-7; TRBD2 might be the D (6 bases). CDR1 and CDR2 from the germline V gene are MDHEN and SYDVKM. V lost 7 bases and J 3 bases, leaving 10 bases between the germline ends. This CDR3 has 12 residues. The CDR3: CASNSGSYEQYF. In nucleotides, the CDR3 is TGTGCCAGCAATAGCGGAAGCTACGAGCAGTACTTC.

This clone is a singleton in its sample. The rearrangement links TRBV7-2 to TRBJ2-7, with 7 nucleotides matching TRBD2. This CDR3 comprises 16 residues. Germline CDR1 reads SGHTA; CDR2 reads FQGNSA. The trim removed 0 bases at V and 4 bases at J, leaving 9 bases unmatched. The CDR3 reads CASSLARSGTRYEQYF. The CDR3 DNA is TGTGCCAGCAGCTTAGCGCGAAGCGGGACTCGGTACGAGCAGTACTTC.

The V call is TRBV10-3, the J call TRBJ2-7; D gene ambiguous. The CDR3 contains 13 residues. Trimming removed 4 bases from V and 2 bases from J, with 9 bases in between. The germline V gene has CDR1 ENHRY and CDR2 SYGVKD. Written as DNA, the CDR3 is TGTGCCATCAGTGGGGCTAACACCTACGAGCAGTACTTC. This translates into CAISGANTYEQYF.

The chain is built from TRBV28 and TRBJ2-5; no reliable D call. This CDR3 comprises 17 residues. Germline CDR1 and CDR2: MDHEN and SYDVKM. Trimming removed 3 bases from V and 4 bases from J, with 21 bases in between. The CDR3: CASSFHVDTGLRETQYF. CDR3 in DNA: TGTGCCAGCAGTTTTCACGTCGACACCGGATTGCGAGAGACCCAGTACTTC.

The chain links TRBV6-4 to TRBJ2-7, with 10 bases lining up with TRBD1. Germline loops: CDR1 MRHNA, CDR2 SNTAGT. The J segment lost 3 bases and the V segment lost 6 bases, leaving 11 bases of the junction unmatched. The CDR3 extends over 16 amino acids. CDR3 DNA sequence: TGTGCCAGCAGCCCGGAGCCGGGACAGGGGAGCTACGAGCAGTACTTC. This gives the protein CASSPEPGQGSYEQYF.

The chain carries TRBV18 and TRBJ2-7; D gene uncertain. This CDR3 region has 14 residues. CDR1 is KGHSH and CDR2 is LQKENI in the germline V gene. V was clipped by 6 bases and J by 1 base, with 13 bases between them. Written as DNA, the CDR3 is TGTGCCAGCTCCAAAGACCCGACTTCCTACGAGCAGTACTTC. Translating it yields CASSKDPTSYEQYF.

This clone was detected a few times. V and J are TRBV6-5 and TRBJ1-3; no clear D gene. CDR1 MNHEY and CDR2 SVGAGI come from the germline V gene. V was cut by 0 bases and J by 4 bases, with 4 bases left in between. This CDR3 region has 13 residues. The CDR3 bases are TGTGCCAGCAGTTACTCAACGGGAAACACCATATATTTT. As protein: CASSYSTGNTIYF.

The rearrangement uses TRBV7-6 and TRBJ2-7; TRBD2 matches 8 bases. The junction had 2 bases not matched to a gene; V was cut back by 0 bases and J by 4 bases. Germline V gene sequence: CDR1 SGHVS, CDR2 FNYEAQ. CDR3 length: 14 residues. The CDR3 nucleotides read TGTGCCAGCAGCTTAGCCCCTAGCGGGTACGAGCAGTACTTC. Translation gives CASSLAPSGYEQYF.

There are a few counts of this clone. The V call is TRBV9, the J call TRBJ1-5, with TRBD1 as a possible D gene (5 bases). This CDR3 is built from 14 residues. The V gene's germline CDR1 is SGDLS and CDR2 YYNGEE. V gave up 3 bases and J gave up 5 bases, with 12 bases separating them. Written as DNA, the CDR3 is TGTGCCAGCAGCGCCGGAGGGGATTATCAGCCCCAGCATTTT. Amino acid sequence: CASSAGGDYQPQHF.

This sequence joins TRBV2 and TRBJ2-3; 8 bases are a match to TRBD2. CDR1 and CDR2 from the germline V gene are SNHLY and FYNNEI. Losses at the gene ends were 2 bases for V and 0 bases for J; bases not matched to a gene: 16. This CDR3 spans 20 amino acids. The CDR3 sequence is CASSERREEIFITSTDTQYF. The CDR3 bases are TGTGCCAGCAGTGAAAGGCGGGAGGAGATATTTATAACTAGCACAGATACGCAGTATTTT. Together with reference TRBV2 and TRBJ2-3, the CDR3 gives the full variable domain: EPEVTQTPSHQVTQMGQEVILRCVPISNHLYFYWYRQILGQKVEFLVSFYNNEISEKSEIFDDQFSVERPDGSNFTLKIRSTKLEDSAMYFCASSERREEIFITSTDTQYFGPGTRLTVL.

V and J are TRBV4-1 and TRBJ2-5; D is perhaps TRBD1 (5 bases). V gave up 1 base and J gave up 4 bases, with 10 bases separating them. Germline V CDR1 and CDR2: MGHRA, YSYEKL. This CDR3 is built from 14 residues. CDR3 protein: CASSQGGEVETQYF. The CDR3 region has the DNA TGCGCCAGCAGCCAAGGGGGCGAAGTAGAGACCCAGTACTTC.

This chain joins TRBV18 and TRBJ2-5, with 7 bases fitting TRBD1. Germline loops: CDR1 KGHSH, CDR2 LQKENI. The J segment lost 9 bases and the V segment lost 2 bases, leaving 12 bases of the junction unmatched. CDR3 length equals 15 residues. The CDR3 loop is CASSPGQAGVMAQYF. The CDR3, as DNA: TGTGCCAGCTCACCAGGACAGGCCGGAGTCATGGCCCAGTACTTC.

In the case of this clone: This specimen includes other DNA sequences encoding the same CDR3. J is TRBJ2-2 and V is TRBV9; D is unresolved. Germline CDR1 SGDLS, CDR2 YYNGEE. The CDR3 contains 13 residues. V gave up 0 bases and J gave up 4 bases, with 4 bases separating them. CDR3 bases: TGTGCCAGCAGCGTAGAGGGCACCGGGGAGCTGTTTTTT. It encodes CASSVEGTGELFF.

The J gene is TRBJ2-1, the V gene TRBV10-1; possibly TRBD2 for D (5 bases). CDR3 length: 12 residues. V was pared by 6 bases and J by 8 bases, with 11 bases between. Looked up from germline, CDR1 is WNHNN and CDR2 is SYGVQD (reference sequence). The CDR3 DNA reads TGCGCCAGCAGACGAAAGAGGGATGAGCAGTTCTTC. It encodes CASRRKRDEQFF.

Comment on this clone: This same CDR3 is encoded by further DNA sequences in the sample. The chain links TRBV18 to TRBJ1-1; the match to TRBD1 covers 7 bases. Trimming removed 1 base from V and 4 bases from J; junction bases left unmatched: 3. CDR1 is KGHSH and CDR2 is LQKENI in the germline V gene. This CDR3 is built from 14 residues. The CDR3 protein is CASSPQGAVTEAFF. DNA of the CDR3: TGTGCCAGCTCACCACAGGGGGCTGTCACTGAAGCTTTCTTT.

This clone occurred once. The rearrangement joins TRBV4-1 to TRBJ2-2; D may match TRBD1 or TRBD2 (6 bases each). The germline CDR1 and CDR2 sequences are MGHRA and YSYEKL. Trimming shortened V by 3 bases and J by 1 base, and 27 bases separated the two germline ends. This CDR3 comprises 21 residues. CDR3 DNA sequence: TGCGCCAGCAGCCACCCTTTTAACGGTCCGGGGGCGAGGTTGAACACCGGGGAGCTGTTTTTT. Amino acid sequence: CASSHPFNGPGARLNTGELFF.

The V gene is TRBV18, the J gene TRBJ2-1; D remains ambiguous. Germline CDR1 reads KGHSH; CDR2 reads LQKENI. The CDR3 is 14 residues long. Trimming stripped 3 bases from V and 6 bases from J, with 12 bases between. The CDR3: CASSPPVGPNEQFF. CDR3 in DNA: TGTGCCAGCTCACCTCCTGTGGGCCCCAATGAGCAGTTCTTC.